This T cell receptor (beta chain) derives from a study of blood T cell repertoires in COVID-19 (dated by TCRdb to between 2020 and 2021). Concerning the study at large: Samples covering the acute and convalescent phases of COVID-19 were provided by collaborators in the United States, Italy and Spain. The prospective study material was composed of cDNA or gDNA derived from T cells, B-cell-depleted T cells, or PBMCs. Subjects who had been exposed to COVID-19, were actively infected with it, or had recovered from it provided the deeply sampled blood TCRbeta repertoires that made up the dataset. The repertoires were released in a freely available public database meant as a resource for research on the immune response to SARS-CoV-2. Samples were obtained from the ongoing ImmuneRACE study (first 160 participants) and from 1,254 subjects provided by 6 global collaborators. A de-identified subject ID, COVID-19 status, age in years and sex were almost always included in the sample metadata. HLA class I and class II types, where available, came from metadata supplied by the sample provider rather than from assay-based typing.

The study at large found these results: How much clinical and demographic metadata was included differed by source and by participant, and the metadata was provided uncurated.

As to this clone: What antigen it recognizes has not been identified. There are no base qualities to consult, and no much larger clone falls within one base.

One collaborating source in Seattle enrolled patients while the patients were actively infected and followed the patients over time throughout the course of disease. The collaborating institutions used their own protocols to collect whole blood in K2EDTA tubes. Collaborator samples were shipped for TCRbeta analysis as frozen whole blood, isolated PBMCs, or DNA extracted from either sample type. CDR1 MDHEN and CDR2 SYDVKM were looked up in the germline V gene. From cysteine to phenylalanine, the CDR3 is 15 amino acids long. CDR3 DNA only is kept here, 45 bases in frame from base 1. Trimming takes 8 bases from V and 2 bases from J, and the germline ends sit 13 bases apart. The immunoSEQ Assay, a bias-controlled multiplex PCR, was used to amplify TCRbeta CDR3 regions from genomic DNA. The study's processing was this. Within the assay, amplification of reference gene primers was used to estimate how many nucleated cells each sample contained. Sequence reads were collapsed and filtered to measure the absolute abundance of every unique TCRbeta CDR3 rearrangement. For each sample, productive Simpson clonality was calculated as the square root of Simpson's diversity index across productive rearrangements. Here the immuneACCESS table is served through TCRdb, limited to in-frame sequences with V and J called. Missing clones are a known gap in these copies; in checked studies unresolved V genes cover under half, and the rest lacks a known reason. V and J calls and clone size are those listed in that table; D and trimming were worked out from the DNA. The sample profile shows 150,000 to 200,000 clones; around four fifths of them were found once. The ten largest clones add up to around 15% of the sample.

The material sequenced was peripheral blood. The sequence was obtained from an older woman with COVID-19, enrolled during active disease. The rearranged segments are TRBV28 and TRBJ2-6; a tentative D match to TRBD1 spans 6 bases. The DNA sequence is as follows: TGTGCCAGCGGGGCAGGGGTAACTGGGGCCAACGTCCTGACTTTC. Its product reads: CASGAGVTGANVLTF.